The 26 T cell receptor beta chains listed next were all sequenced from one sample in a study of T cells in Graves' hyperthyroidism and ophthalmopathy. RNA transcripts yielded amplified TCR beta CDR3 regions. TCR CDR3 underwent first-round RT-PCR with the HTBI primer set. TCRdb analysed the multiplex PCR reads with MiXCR anew, one entry per CDR3 protein. Of about 400,000 distinct CDR3 sequences in the sample, about 14% are singletons; the top ten hold around a fifth. Input material: blood. These receptors were obtained from a woman aged 30 to 39 with Graves' ophthalmopathy.

Many counts were recorded for this clonotype. The chain couples TRBV2 to TRBJ1-5, with 7 bases lining up with TRBD1. The CDR3 consists of 15 residues. The trim removed 7 bases at V and 0 bases at J, leaving 6 bases unmatched. Germline V gives CDR1 SNHLY, CDR2 FYNNEI. Written as DNA, the CDR3 is TGTGCCAGCACTCGGGACAGCGCTAGCAATCAGCCCCAGCATTTT. Translated: CASTRDSASNQPQHF. The full variable domain, rest sourced from reference TRBV2 and TRBJ1-5, is EPEVTQTPSHQVTQMGQEVILRCVPISNHLYFYWYRQILGQKVEFLVSFYNNEISEKSEIFDDQFSVERPDGSNFTLKIRSTKLEDSAMYFCASTRDSASNQPQHFGDGTRLSIL.

This clonotype has more than one count but fewer than ten. This sequence joins TRBV20-1 and TRBJ2-2, with a tentative D call TRBD1 (6 bases). The CDR3 consists of 18 residues. The V and J ends lost 1 base and 6 bases respectively, with 24 bases between them. Germline CDR1 is DFQATT and CDR2 is SNEGSKA (reference sequence). This CDR3 reads CSARVSTTGILEAGELFF. The CDR3, as DNA: TGCAGTGCTAGAGTATCCACGACAGGAATTCTCGAAGCCGGGGAGCTGTTTTTT.

This clonotype has ten or more counts. V is TRBV20-1 and J is TRBJ2-3; a possible D gene is TRBD2 (7 bases). Germline loops: CDR1 DFQATT, CDR2 SNEGSKA (reference sequence). The CDR3 spans 14 residues. V lost 6 bases, J lost 3 bases, and 16 bases lay in between. The CDR3 spells CSAGGGRGTDTQYF. The CDR3 DNA follows: TGCAGTGCCGGCGGGGGCCGGGGAACAGATACGCAGTATTTT.

At least ten counts were recorded for this clonotype. This rearrangement joins TRBV5-1 to TRBJ1-5, with D uncertain. Trimming removed 2 bases from V and 2 bases from J, with 11 bases in between. This CDR3 is built from 15 residues. CDR1 and CDR2 (germline): SGHRS, YFSETQ. The CDR3 coding sequence is TGCGCCAGCAGCTTAAATGGTGCGGGCAATCAGCCCCAGCATTTT. This translates into CASSLNGAGNQPQHF.

This clonotype was counted at least ten times. V and J are TRBV7-9 and TRBJ2-7; D remains ambiguous. This CDR3 contains 14 residues. Germline V gene sequence: CDR1 SEHNR, CDR2 FQNEAQ (reference sequence). Trimming cost V 1 base and J 2 bases, with 9 bases left between them. As DNA, the CDR3 is TGTGCCAGCAGCTTAGTTCGGTTTCCCTACGAGCAGTACTTC. This encodes CASSLVRFPYEQYF. The full variable domain, completed using reference TRBV7-9 and TRBJ2-7, is DTGVSQNPRHKITKRGQNVTFRCDPISEHNRLYWYRQTLGQGPEFLTYFQNEAQLEKSRLLSDRFSAERPKGSFSTLEIQRTEQGDSAMYLCASSLVRFPYEQYFGPGTRLTVT.

Written as DNA, the CDR3 is TGTGCCAGCAGCCCGGGGGGACGTGAAAATGAGCAGTTCTTC. As protein: CASSPGGRENEQFF. The rearrangement uses TRBV5-4 and TRBJ2-1, with 7 nucleotides matching TRBD2. This CDR3 comprises 14 residues. V shed 4 bases, J shed 7 bases, and the junction held 8 bases outside the gene matches. Germline-derived CDR1 and CDR2 are SGHNT and YYREEE (reference sequence).

This clonotype was recorded at least ten times. The rearrangement uses TRBV18 and TRBJ1-2, with TRBD1 matching over 7 bases. CDR3 length: 15 amino acids. V was pared by 4 bases and J by 5 bases, with 10 bases of the junction left unmatched. Looked up from germline, CDR1 is KGHSH and CDR2 is LQKENI. In nucleotides, the CDR3 is TGTGCCAGCTCACTGGGGGGACAGACGGTATATGGCTACACCTTC. Its protein is CASSLGGQTVYGYTF.

The sample holds many counts of this clonotype. J is TRBJ2-7 and V is TRBV12-3 or TRBV12-4; no firm D call. Trimming stripped 1 base from V and 0 bases from J, with 16 bases between. The CDR3 has 17 residues. The CDR3 sequence is CASSLESGYSTSYEQYF. CDR3 coding DNA: TGTGCCAGCAGTTTAGAATCCGGCTATTCCACCTCCTACGAGCAGTACTTC.

Note on this clonotype: A much larger clonotype is one base distant, so this may be a read error. This chain joins TRBV18 and TRBJ1-5; D is unclear. The length of the CDR3 is 13 residues. CDR1 and CDR2 (germline): KGHSH, LQKENI. The DNA for the CDR3 is TGTGCCAACTCACCGGTGAACAATCAGCCCCAGCATTTT. Encoded protein: CANSPVNNQPQHF. The entire variable domain, with the rest obtained from reference TRBV18 and TRBJ1-5, is as follows: NAGVMQNPRHLVRRRGQEARLRCSPMKGHSHVYWYRQLPEEGLKFMVYLQKENIIDESGMPKERFSAEFPKEGPSILRIQQVVRGDSAAYFCANSPVNNQPQHFGDGTRLSIL.

This clonotype appeared many times. V is TRBV5-1 and J is TRBJ2-7; D is ambiguous. Looked up from germline, CDR1 is SGHRS and CDR2 is YFSETQ. This CDR3 region has 14 residues. Trimming pared 4 bases from V and 3 bases from J, leaving 14 bases between. The CDR3, as DNA: TGCGCCAGCAGCGAAGACCCATCAAACTACGAGCAGTACTTC. This encodes CASSEDPSNYEQYF.

This clonotype was observed a handful of times. The chain couples TRBV6-1 to TRBJ2-7, with D perhaps given as TRBD1 or TRBD2 (5 bases each). Trimming left V 5 bases short and J 2 bases short, with 19 bases between. Germline assignment: CDR1 MNHNS and CDR2 SASEGT. The CDR3 spans 16 residues. The DNA for the CDR3 is TGTGCCAGCAGTTCGCTCCGCGGTGGGGACGCCTACGAGCAGTACTTC. Its protein product is CASSSLRGGDAYEQYF.

At least ten counts were recorded for this clonotype. The chain has TRBV2 and TRBJ1-6, with TRBD1 as a possible D gene (5 bases). V was clipped by 6 bases and J by 8 bases, with 11 bases between them. The CDR3 length is 13 residues. CDR1 SNHLY and CDR2 FYNNEI come from the germline V gene. The CDR3 DNA sequence: TGTGCCAGCAGGCAGGGTCACGATTCACCCCTCCACTTT. It specifies CASRQGHDSPLHF.

This clonotype has more than one count but fewer than ten. This chain uses TRBV15 with TRBJ2-3; 10 bases agree with TRBD2. CDR3 size: 16 residues. The V segment lost 1 base and the J segment 8 bases; nucleotides outside the gene matches: 9. The germline V gene encodes CDR1 LNHNV and CDR2 YYDKDF (reference sequence). CDR3 amino acids: CATSRAPAGGQGTQYF. In DNA, the CDR3 is TGTGCCACCAGCAGAGCACCAGCGGGGGGGCAGGGTACGCAGTATTTT.

This clonotype was detected a few times. CDR3: CASSVSSPGELFF. The CDR3 DNA follows: TGTGCCAGCAGCGTATCCAGTCCCGGGGAGCTGTTTTTT. The chain employs TRBV9 and TRBJ2-2; no clear D gene. V shed 1 base and J shed 6 bases, with 7 bases lying between them. CDR1 and CDR2 from the germline V gene are SGDLS and YYNGEE. CDR3 size: 13 residues.

The chain couples TRBV20-1 to TRBJ1-6; D ambiguous. Deletions cut 4 bases from V and 6 bases from J, with 16 bases between. Germline V gene lookup returns CDR1 DFQATT and CDR2 SNEGSKA (reference sequence). CDR3 length: 15 residues. This CDR3 is CSAKVGVAGNSPLHF. The CDR3 DNA reads TGCAGTGCTAAAGTGGGAGTGGCGGGTAATTCACCCCTCCACTTT.

This clonotype was seen more than once but under ten times. The V call is TRBV4-1, the J call TRBJ1-1, with 7 nucleotides matching TRBD1. CDR1 is MGHRA, CDR2 YSYEKL, per germline. The length of the CDR3 is 14 residues. The V gene end was trimmed by 4 bases and the J gene end by 5 bases; junction bases not matched to a gene: 7. The CDR3 spells CASSREQGFTEAFF. The CDR3 nucleotides are TGCGCCAGCAGCCGAGAACAGGGGTTTACTGAAGCTTTCTTT.

About this clonotype: Possible read error: a much larger clone is one base away. The chain is built from TRBV7-9 and TRBJ2-5; 7 nucleotides agree with TRBD1. The germline gives CDR1 SEHNR, CDR2 FQNEAQ (reference sequence). The CDR3 is made up of 15 amino acids. Losses at the gene ends were 3 bases for V and 1 base for J; bases not matched to a gene: 5. DNA for the CDR3: TGTGCCAGCAGCTTCGGGACAGACCCCCAAGAGACCCAGTACTTC. This translates into CASSFGTDPQETQYF. Complete variable domain (other parts from reference TRBV7-9 and TRBJ2-5): DTGVSQNPRHKITKRGQNVTFRCDPISEHNRLYWYRQTLGQGPEFLTYFQNEAQLEKSRLLSDRFSAERPKGSFSTLEIQRTEQGDSAMYLCASSFGTDPQETQYFGPGTRLLVL.

The table lists this clonotype with many counts. The chain uses TRBV2 and TRBJ2-3; the D gene is possibly TRBD2 (6 bases). Trimming removed 7 bases at V and 2 bases at J, with 13 bases between. The germline V gene has CDR1 SNHLY and CDR2 FYNNEI. The CDR3 has 14 amino acids. CDR3 in amino acids: CASNGLSPTDTQYF. The CDR3, as DNA: TGTGCCAGCAACGGACTAAGCCCCACAGATACGCAGTATTTT.

This clonotype was observed at least ten times. Compared with germline, one end of the junction differs, possibly owing to a read error. This sequence joins TRBV6-1 and TRBJ1-2; TRBD1 is a possible D gene (5 bases). The CDR3 is 14 residues long. CDR1 is MNHNS, CDR2 SASEGT, per germline. The DNA for the CDR3 is TGTGCCAGCAGAGAGGGACCGACTAACTATGACTACACCTTC. Its protein product is CASREGPTNYDYTF.

This clonotype came up many times. This chain joins TRBV10-3 and TRBJ2-2; D is unresolved. Germline CDR1 ENHRY, CDR2 SYGVKD. Trimming pared 0 bases from V and 2 bases from J, leaving 4 bases between. The CDR3 consists of 14 residues. The CDR3 reads CAISESGNTGELFF. CDR3 DNA: TGTGCCATCAGTGAGTCGGGCAACACCGGGGAGCTGTTTTTT.

The genes are TRBV27 and TRBJ2-5; TRBD1 might be the D (5 bases). Trimming removed 3 bases from V and 3 bases from J, with 11 bases in between. The CDR3 runs to 14 residues. The germline V gene encodes CDR1 MNHEY and CDR2 SMNVEV (reference sequence). As DNA, the CDR3 is TGTGCCAGCAGTTTTATACCAGGGAAAGAGACCCAGTACTTC. Translation: CASSFIPGKETQYF.

This clonotype was counted at least ten times. This sequence joins TRBV5-8 and TRBJ1-5; no clear D. Germline V gene sequence: CDR1 SGHTS, CDR2 YDEGEE. This CDR3 has 12 residues. Trimming took off 4 bases at V and 9 bases at J, with 11 bases between the two ends. CDR3 nucleotide sequence: TGTGCCAGCAGCCTTCGCGTTCGGCCCCAGCATTTT. This sequence encodes CASSLRVRPQHF.

This clonotype was seen ten or more times. The V and J genes are TRBV27 and TRBJ1-5; no clear D gene. Germline CDR1 reads MNHEY; CDR2 reads SMNVEV (reference sequence). With 5 bases removed from V and 4 bases from J, the gap between germline ends came to 6 bases. CDR3 length equals 12 residues. CDR3 bases: TGTGCCAGCAGTGATTTTAATCAGCCCCAGCATTTT. It specifies CASSDFNQPQHF.

This clonotype was seen a few times. This chain links TRBV2 with TRBJ1-5; D gene unclear. Germline V gene sequence: CDR1 SNHLY, CDR2 FYNNEI. V lost 6 bases and J lost 0, with 27 bases in between. The CDR3 covers 20 residues. The CDR3 protein is CASSLVKGRTDLGSNQPQHF. The CDR3 nucleotides are TGTGCCAGCAGCCTCGTAAAAGGACGGACTGACCTAGGTAGCAATCAGCCCCAGCATTTT. The full variable domain, with the rest looked up from reference TRBV2 and TRBJ1-5, is EPEVTQTPSHQVTQMGQEVILRCVPISNHLYFYWYRQILGQKVEFLVSFYNNEISEKSEIFDDQFSVERPDGSNFTLKIRSTKLEDSAMYFCASSLVKGRTDLGSNQPQHFGDGTRLSIL.

Ten or more counts support this clonotype. V and J are TRBV28 and TRBJ1-6, with D unclear. The CDR3 length is 14 residues. V lost 3 bases to trimming and J lost 4 bases, with 7 bases between them. Germline values: CDR1 MDHEN, CDR2 SYDVKM. The CDR3 is CASSFSRYNSPLHF. The CDR3 DNA sequence: TGTGCCAGCAGTTTTAGCCGTTATAATTCACCCCTCCACTTT.

This clonotype was seen at least ten times. The chain couples TRBV18 to TRBJ1-6; TRBD1 matches at 8 bases. There are 15 residues in the CDR3. The trim removed 4 bases at V and 5 bases at J, leaving 4 bases unmatched. Germline-derived CDR1 and CDR2 are KGHSH and LQKENI. The CDR3 protein is CASSQGQGNNSPLHF. The CDR3 DNA follows: TGTGCCAGCTCACAAGGACAGGGAAATAATTCACCCCTCCACTTT.